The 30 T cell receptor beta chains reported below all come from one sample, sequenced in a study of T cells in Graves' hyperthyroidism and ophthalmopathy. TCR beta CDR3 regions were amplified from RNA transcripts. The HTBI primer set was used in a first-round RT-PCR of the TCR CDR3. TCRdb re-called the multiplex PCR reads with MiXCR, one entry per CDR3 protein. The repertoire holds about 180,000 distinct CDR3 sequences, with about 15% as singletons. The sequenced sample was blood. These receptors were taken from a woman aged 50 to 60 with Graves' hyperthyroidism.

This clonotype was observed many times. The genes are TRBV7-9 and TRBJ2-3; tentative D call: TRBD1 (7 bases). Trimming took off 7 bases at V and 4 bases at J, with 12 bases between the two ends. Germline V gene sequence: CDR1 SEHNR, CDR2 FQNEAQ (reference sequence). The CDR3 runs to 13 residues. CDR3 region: CASTGGGADTQYF. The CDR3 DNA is TGTGCCAGCACAGGGGGAGGCGCAGATACGCAGTATTTT.

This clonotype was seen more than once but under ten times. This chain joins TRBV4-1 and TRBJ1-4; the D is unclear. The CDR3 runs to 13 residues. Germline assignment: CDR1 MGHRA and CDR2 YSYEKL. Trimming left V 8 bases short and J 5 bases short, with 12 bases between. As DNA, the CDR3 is TGCGCCAGCGCCGACCGAAACAATGAAAAACTGTTTTTT. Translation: CASADRNNEKLFF.

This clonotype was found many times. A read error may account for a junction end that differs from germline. The DNA of the CDR3 is TGCGCCAGCAGCTTGTATGGAAACACTGAAGCTTTCTTT. Protein: CASSLYGNTEAFF. The chain couples TRBV28 to TRBJ1-1; D unclear. The CDR3 totals 13 residues. CDR1 is MDHEN, CDR2 SYDVKM, per germline.

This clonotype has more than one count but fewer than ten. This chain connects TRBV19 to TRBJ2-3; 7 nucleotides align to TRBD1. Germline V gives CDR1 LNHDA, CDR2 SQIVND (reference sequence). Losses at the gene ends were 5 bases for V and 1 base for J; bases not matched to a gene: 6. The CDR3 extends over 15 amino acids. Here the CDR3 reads CASSPRQGGTDTQYF. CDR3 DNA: TGTGCCAGTAGTCCCCGACAGGGCGGCACAGATACGCAGTATTTT.

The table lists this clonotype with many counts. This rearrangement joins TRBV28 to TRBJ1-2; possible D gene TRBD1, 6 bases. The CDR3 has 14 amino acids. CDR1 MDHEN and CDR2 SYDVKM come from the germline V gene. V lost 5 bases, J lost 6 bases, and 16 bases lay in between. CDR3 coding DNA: TGTGCCAGCAGTCCGGGCCGTCGGGGGCATGGCTACACCTTC. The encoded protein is CASSPGRRGHGYTF.

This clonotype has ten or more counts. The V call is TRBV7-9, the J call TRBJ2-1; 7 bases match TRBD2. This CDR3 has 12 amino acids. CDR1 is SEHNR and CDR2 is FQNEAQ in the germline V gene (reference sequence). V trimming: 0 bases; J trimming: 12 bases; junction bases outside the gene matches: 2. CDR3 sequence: CASSLAWEGQFF. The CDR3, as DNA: TGTGCCAGCAGCTTAGCCTGGGAGGGGCAGTTCTTC.

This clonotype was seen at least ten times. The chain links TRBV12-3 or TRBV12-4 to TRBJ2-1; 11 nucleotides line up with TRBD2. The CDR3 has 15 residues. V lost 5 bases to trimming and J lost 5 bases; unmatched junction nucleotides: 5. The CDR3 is CASSELAGVNNEQFF. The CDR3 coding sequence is TGTGCCAGCAGTGAACTAGCGGGGGTCAACAATGAGCAGTTCTTC.

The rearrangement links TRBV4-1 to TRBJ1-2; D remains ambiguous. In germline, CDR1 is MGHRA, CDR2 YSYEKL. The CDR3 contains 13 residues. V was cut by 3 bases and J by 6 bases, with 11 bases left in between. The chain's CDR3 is CASSHGPAHGYTF. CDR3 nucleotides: TGCGCCAGCAGCCACGGACCAGCACATGGCTACACCTTC.

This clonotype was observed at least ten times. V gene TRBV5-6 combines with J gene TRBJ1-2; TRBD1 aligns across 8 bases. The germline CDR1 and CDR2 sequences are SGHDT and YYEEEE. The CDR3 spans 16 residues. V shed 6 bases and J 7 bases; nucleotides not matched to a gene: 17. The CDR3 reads CASTTWVGQGIRGYTF. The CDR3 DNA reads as TGTGCCAGCACCACATGGGTCGGACAGGGAATTCGTGGCTACACCTTC.

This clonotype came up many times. CDR3 in amino acids: CASSFTGTGGTDTQYF. CDR3 DNA sequence: TGTGCCAGCAGCTTCACCGGGACAGGGGGTACAGATACGCAGTATTTT. The chain carries TRBV11-2 and TRBJ2-3, with 11 bases fitting TRBD1. The CDR3 covers 16 residues. Trimming took 3 bases from V and 3 from J; bases not matched to a gene: 5. CDR1 is SGHAT and CDR2 is FQNNGV in the germline V gene.

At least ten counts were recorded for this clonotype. The CDR3 is CASSLGSGGYTYEQYF. The CDR3 region has the DNA TGTGCCAGCAGCTTAGGAAGCGGGGGGTATACCTACGAGCAGTACTTC. V is TRBV11-2 and J is TRBJ2-7, with 9 bases that match TRBD2. The CDR3 has 16 amino acids. Trimming at V came to 1 base and at J to 2 bases, leaving 6 bases not matched to a gene. The germline CDR1 and CDR2 sequences are SGHAT and FQNNGV. The complete variable domain, with remaining parts taken from reference TRBV11-2 and TRBJ2-7, reads EAGVAQSPRYKIIEKRQSVAFWCNPISGHATLYWYQQILGQGPKLLIQFQNNGVVDDSQLPKDRFSAERLKGVDSTLKIQPAKLEDSAVYLCASSLGSGGYTYEQYFGPGTRLTVT.

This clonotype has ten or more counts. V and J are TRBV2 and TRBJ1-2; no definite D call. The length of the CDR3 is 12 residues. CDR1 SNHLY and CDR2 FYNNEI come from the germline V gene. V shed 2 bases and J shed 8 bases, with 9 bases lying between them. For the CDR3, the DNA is TGTGCCAGCAGTGAATCAGGTAGGGGCTACACCTTC. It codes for CASSESGRGYTF.

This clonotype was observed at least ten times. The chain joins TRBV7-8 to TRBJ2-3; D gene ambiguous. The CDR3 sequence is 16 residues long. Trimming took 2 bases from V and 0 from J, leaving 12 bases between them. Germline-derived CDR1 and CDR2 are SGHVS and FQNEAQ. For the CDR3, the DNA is TGTGCCAGCAGCTTATATCACGCCACTAGCACAGATACGCAGTATTTT. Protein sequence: CASSLYHATSTDTQYF.

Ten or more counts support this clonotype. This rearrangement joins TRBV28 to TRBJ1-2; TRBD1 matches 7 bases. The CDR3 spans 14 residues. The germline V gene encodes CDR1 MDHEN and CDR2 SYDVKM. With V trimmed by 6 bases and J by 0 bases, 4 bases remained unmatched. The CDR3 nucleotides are TGTGCCAGCAGGCCCGGGACAGCTAACTATGGCTACACCTTC. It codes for CASRPGTANYGYTF.

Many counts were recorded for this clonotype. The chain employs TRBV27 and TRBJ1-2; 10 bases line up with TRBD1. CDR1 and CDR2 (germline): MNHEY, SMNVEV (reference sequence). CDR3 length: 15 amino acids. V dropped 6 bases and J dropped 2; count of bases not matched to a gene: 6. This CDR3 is CASRRRQGANYGYTF. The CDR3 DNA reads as TGTGCCAGCAGGAGAAGACAGGGGGCGAACTATGGCTACACCTTC.

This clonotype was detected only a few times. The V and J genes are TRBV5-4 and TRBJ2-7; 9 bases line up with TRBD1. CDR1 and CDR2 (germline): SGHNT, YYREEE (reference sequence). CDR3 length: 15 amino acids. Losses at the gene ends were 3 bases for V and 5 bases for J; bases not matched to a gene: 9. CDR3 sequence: CASSSRTGAFDEQYF. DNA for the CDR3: TGTGCCAGCAGCTCCCGGACAGGGGCTTTCGACGAGCAGTACTTC.

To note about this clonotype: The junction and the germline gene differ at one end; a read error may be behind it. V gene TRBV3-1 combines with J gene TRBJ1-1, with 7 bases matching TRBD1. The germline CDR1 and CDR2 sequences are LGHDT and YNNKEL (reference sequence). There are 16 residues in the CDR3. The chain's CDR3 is CASIRRQGGLNTEAFF. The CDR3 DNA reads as TGCGCCAGCATCCGAAGACAGGGCGGACTGAACACTGAAGCTTTCTTT.

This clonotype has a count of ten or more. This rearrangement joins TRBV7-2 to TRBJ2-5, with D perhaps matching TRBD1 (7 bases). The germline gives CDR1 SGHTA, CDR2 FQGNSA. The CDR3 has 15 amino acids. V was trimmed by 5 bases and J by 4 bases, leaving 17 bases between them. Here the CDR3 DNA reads TGTGCCAGCAGCCCAAGGCGACAGGGAGGAGAGACCCAGTACTTC. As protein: CASSPRRQGGETQYF.

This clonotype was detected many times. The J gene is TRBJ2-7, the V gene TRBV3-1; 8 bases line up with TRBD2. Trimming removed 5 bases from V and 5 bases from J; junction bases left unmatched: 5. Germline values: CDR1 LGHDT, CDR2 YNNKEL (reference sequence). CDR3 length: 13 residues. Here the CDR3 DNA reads TGTGCCAGCAGCACGGGACTAGAGGACGAGCAGTACTTC. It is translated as CASSTGLEDEQYF.

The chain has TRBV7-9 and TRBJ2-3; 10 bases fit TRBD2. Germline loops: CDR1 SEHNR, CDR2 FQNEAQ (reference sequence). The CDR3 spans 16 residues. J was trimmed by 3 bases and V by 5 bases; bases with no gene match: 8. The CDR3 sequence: CASSDTSGARTDTQYF. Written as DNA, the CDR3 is TGTGCCAGCAGCGATACTAGCGGGGCCAGAACAGATACGCAGTATTTT.

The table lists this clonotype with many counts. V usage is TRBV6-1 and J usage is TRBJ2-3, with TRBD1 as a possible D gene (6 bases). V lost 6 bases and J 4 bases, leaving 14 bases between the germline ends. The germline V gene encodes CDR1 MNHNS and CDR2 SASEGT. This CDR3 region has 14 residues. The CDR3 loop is CASSPDRRSDTQYF. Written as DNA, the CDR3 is TGTGCCAGCAGCCCCGACAGGAGATCAGATACGCAGTATTTT.

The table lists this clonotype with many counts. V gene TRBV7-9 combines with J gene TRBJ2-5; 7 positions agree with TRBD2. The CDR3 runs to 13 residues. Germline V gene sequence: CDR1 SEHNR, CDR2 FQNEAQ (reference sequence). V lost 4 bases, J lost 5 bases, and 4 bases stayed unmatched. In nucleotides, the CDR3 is TGTGCCAGCAGCTCTTGGGGGGGGGAGACCCAGTACTTC. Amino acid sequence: CASSSWGGETQYF.

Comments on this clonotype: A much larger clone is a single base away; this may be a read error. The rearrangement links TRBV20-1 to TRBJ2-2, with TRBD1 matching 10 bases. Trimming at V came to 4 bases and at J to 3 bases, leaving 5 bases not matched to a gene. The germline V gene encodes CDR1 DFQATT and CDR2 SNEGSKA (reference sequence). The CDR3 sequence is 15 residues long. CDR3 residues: CSATSGTGDTGELFF. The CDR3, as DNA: TGCAGTGCTACCTCCGGGACAGGGGACACCGGGGAGCTGTTTTTT.

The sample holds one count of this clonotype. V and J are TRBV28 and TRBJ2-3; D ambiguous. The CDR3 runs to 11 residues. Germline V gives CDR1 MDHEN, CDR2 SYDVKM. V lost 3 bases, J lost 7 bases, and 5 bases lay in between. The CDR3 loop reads CASSFLNTQYF. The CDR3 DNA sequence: TGTGCCAGCAGTTTCCTCAATACGCAGTATTTT.

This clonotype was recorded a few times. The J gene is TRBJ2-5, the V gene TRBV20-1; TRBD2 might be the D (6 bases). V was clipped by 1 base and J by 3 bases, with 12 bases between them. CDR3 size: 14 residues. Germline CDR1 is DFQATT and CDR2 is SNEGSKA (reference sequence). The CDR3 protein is CSARGERREETQYF. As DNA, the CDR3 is TGCAGTGCTAGAGGGGAGCGGAGGGAAGAGACCCAGTACTTC.

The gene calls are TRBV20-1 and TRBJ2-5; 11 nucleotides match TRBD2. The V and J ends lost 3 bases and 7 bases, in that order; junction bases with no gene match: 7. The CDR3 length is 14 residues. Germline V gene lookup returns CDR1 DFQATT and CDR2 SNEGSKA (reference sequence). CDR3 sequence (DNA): TGCAGTGCTAGTTTAGCGGGGGGGGGTGGGACCCAGTACTTC. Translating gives CSASLAGGGGTQYF.

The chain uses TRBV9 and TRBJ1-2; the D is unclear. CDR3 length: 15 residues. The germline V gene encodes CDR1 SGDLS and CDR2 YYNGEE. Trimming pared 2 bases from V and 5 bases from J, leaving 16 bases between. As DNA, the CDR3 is TGTGCCAGCAGCGTGACACCTAGGAGGGATTATGGCTACACCTTC. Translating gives CASSVTPRRDYGYTF.

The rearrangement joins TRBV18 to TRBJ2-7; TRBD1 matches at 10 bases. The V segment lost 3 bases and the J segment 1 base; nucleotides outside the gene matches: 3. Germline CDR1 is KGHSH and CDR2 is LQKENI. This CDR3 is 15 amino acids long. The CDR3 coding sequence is TGTGCCAGCTCACCCGGGACAGGGGCATCCTACGAGCAGTACTTC. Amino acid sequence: CASSPGTGASYEQYF.

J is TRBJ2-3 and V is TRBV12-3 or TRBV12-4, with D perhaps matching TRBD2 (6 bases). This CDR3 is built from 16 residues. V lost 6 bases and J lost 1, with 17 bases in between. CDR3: CASSPRRGKGTDTQYF. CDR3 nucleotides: TGTGCCAGCAGCCCGCGGCGGGGTAAGGGCACAGATACGCAGTATTTT.

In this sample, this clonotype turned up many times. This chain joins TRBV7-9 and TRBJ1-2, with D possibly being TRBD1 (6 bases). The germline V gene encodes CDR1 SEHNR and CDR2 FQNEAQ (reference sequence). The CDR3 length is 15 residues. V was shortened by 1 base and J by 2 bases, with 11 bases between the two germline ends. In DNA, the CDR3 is TGTGCCAGCAGCTTAGAAGCCGGACAGAACTATGGCTACACCTTC. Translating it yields CASSLEAGQNYGYTF.